This entry features one T cell receptor beta chain sequence. Measured with immunoSEQ multiplex PCR; TCRdb has only the in-frame clones, and not every one. The sample has around 360,000 clones, about 90% seen once. These data originate in a study of blood T cell repertoires in COVID-19. Study-level information: Acute and convalescent COVID-19 samples came from the United States, Italy and Spain.

V shed 7 bases and J shed 3 bases, with 17 bases lying between them. The germline V gene has CDR1 SGHNT and CDR2 YENEEA. This CDR3 is built from 15 residues. Individuals drawn from around 25 US areas were about 18 to 89 years old. The source is a man between 35 and 55 years old in a cohort exposed to, infected with or recovered from COVID-19 (not recorded which). The chain recombines TRBV11-3 with TRBJ2-3; TRBD2 is a possible D gene (5 bases). The specimen was PBMCs or T cells enriched from blood (not recorded which). The CDR3 region has the DNA TGTGCCAGCATCCTACCCCACGGGAAAACAGATACGCAGTATTTT. It translates to CASILPHGKTDTQYF.